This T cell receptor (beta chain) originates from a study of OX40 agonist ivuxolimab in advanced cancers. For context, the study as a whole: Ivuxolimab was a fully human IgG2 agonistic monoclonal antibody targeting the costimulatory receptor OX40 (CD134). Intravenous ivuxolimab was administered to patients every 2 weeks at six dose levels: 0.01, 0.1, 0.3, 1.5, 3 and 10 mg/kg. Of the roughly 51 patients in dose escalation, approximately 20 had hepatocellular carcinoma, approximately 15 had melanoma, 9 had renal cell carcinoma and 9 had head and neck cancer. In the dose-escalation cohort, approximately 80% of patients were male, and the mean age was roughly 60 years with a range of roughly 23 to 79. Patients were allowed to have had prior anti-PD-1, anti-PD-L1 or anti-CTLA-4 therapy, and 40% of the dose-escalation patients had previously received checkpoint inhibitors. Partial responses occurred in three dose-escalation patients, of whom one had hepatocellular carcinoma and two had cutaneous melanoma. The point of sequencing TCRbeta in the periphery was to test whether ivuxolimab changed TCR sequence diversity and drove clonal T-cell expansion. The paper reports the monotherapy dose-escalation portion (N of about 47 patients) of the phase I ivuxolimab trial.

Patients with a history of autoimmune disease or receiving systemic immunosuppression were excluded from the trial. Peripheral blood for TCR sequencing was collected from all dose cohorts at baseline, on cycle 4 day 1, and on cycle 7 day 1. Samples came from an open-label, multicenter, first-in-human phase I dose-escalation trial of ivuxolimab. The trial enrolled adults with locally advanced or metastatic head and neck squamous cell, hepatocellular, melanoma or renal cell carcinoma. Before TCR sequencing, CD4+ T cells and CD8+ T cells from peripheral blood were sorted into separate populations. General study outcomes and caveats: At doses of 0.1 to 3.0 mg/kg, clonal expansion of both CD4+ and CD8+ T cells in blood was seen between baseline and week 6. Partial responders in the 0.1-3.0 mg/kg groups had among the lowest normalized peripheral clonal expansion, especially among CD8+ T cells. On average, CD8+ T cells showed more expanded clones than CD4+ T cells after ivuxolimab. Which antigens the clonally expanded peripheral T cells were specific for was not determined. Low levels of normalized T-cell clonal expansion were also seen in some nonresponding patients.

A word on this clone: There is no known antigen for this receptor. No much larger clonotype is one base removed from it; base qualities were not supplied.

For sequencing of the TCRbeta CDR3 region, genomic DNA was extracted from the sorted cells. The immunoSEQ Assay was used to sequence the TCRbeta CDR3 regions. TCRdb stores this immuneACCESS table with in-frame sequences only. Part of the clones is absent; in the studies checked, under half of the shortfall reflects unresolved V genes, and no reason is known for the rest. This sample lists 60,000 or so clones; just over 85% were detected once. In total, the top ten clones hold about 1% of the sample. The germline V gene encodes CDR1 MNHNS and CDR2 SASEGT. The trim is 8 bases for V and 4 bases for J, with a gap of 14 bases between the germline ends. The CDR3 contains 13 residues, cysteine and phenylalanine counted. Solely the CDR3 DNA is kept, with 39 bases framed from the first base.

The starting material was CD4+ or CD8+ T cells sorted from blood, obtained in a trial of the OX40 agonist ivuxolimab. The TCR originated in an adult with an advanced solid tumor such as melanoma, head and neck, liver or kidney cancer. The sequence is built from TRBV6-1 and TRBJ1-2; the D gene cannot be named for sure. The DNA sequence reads TGTGCCAGCCAAACGATCTATGGCTATGGCTACACCTTC. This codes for CASQTIYGYGYTF.